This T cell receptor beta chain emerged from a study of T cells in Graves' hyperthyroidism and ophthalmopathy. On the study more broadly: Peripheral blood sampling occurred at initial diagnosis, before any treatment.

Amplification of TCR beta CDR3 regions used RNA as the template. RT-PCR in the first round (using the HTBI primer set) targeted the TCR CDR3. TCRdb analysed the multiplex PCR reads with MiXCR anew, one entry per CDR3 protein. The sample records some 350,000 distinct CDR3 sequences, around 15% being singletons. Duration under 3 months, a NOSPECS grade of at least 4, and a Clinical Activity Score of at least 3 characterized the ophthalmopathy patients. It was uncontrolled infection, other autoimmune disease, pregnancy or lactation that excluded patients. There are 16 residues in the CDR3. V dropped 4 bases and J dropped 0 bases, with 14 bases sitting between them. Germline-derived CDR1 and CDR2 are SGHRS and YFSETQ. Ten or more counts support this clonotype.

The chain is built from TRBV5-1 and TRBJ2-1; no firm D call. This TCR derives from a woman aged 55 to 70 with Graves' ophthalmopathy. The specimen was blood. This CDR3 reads CASSQRALSSYNEQFF. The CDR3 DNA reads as TGCGCCAGCAGCCAAAGGGCCCTAAGCTCCTACAATGAGCAGTTCTTC.